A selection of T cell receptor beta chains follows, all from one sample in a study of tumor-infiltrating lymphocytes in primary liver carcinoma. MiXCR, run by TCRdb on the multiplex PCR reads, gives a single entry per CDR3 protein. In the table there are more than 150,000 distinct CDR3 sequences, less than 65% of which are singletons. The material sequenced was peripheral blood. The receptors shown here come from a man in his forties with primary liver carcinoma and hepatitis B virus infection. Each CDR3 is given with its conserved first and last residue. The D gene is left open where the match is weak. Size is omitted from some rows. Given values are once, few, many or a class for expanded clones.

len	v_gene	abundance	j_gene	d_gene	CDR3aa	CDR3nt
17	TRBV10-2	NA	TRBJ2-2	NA	CASSEDYPLRGAGELFF	TGCGCCAGCAGTGAGGACTACCCCCTTCGGGGCGCCGGGGAGCTGTTTTTT
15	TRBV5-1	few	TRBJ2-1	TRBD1	CASSTGQGAHDEQFF	TGCGCCAGCAGCACAGGACAGGGGGCCCACGATGAGCAGTTCTTC
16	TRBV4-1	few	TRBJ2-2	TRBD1	CASSRRGTGDGGELFF	TGCGCCAGCAGCCGGCGAGGGACAGGGGATGGCGGGGAGCTGTTTTTT
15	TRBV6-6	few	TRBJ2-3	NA	CASIQDGSTTDTQYF	TGTGCCAGCATTCAAGACGGAAGTACCACAGATACGCAGTATTTT
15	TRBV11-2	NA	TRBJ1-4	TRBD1	CASSYPGQGIEKPFF	TGTGCCAGCAGCTACCCGGGACAGGGGATCGAAAAACCGTTTTTT
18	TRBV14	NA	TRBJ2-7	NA	CASSPGAFRSLSSYEQYF	TGTGCCAGCAGCCCGGGCGCCTTCCGTTCATTAAGCTCCTACGAGCAGTACTTC
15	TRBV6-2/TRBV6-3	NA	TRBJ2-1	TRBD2	CASSYWAGGGNEHFF	TGTGCCAGCAGTTACTGGGCGGGAGGTGGGAATGAGCACTTCTTC
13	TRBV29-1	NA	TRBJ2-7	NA	CSVEGTPNSQQYF	TGCAGCGTTGAAGGGACACCTAACAGCCAGCAGTACTTC
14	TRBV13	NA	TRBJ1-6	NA	CAGSIGGVGSPLHF	TGTGCCGGCAGCATAGGAGGGGTCGGTTCACCCCTCCACTTT
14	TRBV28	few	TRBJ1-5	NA	CASSRTADNQPQHF	TGTGCCAGCAGCCGGACAGCCGATAATCAGCCCCAGCATTTT
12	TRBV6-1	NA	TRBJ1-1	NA	CASSDPYAGAFF	TGTGCCAGCAGTGATCCGTACGCTGGAGCTTTCTTT
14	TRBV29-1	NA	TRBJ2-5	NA	CSVTKGWPLETQYF	TGCAGCGTGACTAAGGGCTGGCCCCTAGAGACCCAGTACTTC
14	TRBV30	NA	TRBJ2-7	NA	CAWSLGLAPYEQYF	TGTGCCTGGAGTCTGGGGCTGGCTCCCTACGAGCAGTACTTC
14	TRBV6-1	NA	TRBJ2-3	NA	CASRRTLSTDPQYF	TGTGCCAGCAGAAGGACACTGAGCACAGATCCGCAGTATTTT
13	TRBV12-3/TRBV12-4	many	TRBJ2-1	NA	CASSLRELREQFF	TGTGCCAGCAGTTTAAGGGAATTGAGGGAGCAGTTCTTC
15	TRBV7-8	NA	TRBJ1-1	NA	CASSLLRGENTEAFF	TGTGCCAGCAGCTTACTTCGGGGGGAGAACACTGAAGCTTTCTTT
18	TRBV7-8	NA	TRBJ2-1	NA	CASSSQGGSERLYNEQFF	TGTGCCAGCAGCTCCCAGGGTGGTAGCGAGAGGCTATACAATGAGCAGTTCTTC
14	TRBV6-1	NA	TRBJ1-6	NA	CASRGAGKHSPLHF	TGTGCCAGCAGAGGGGCAGGGAAACATTCACCCCTCCACTTT
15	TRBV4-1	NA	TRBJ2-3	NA	CTSGRSWSPSDTQYF	TGCACCAGCGGCCGAAGCTGGAGCCCCTCAGATACGCAGTATTTT
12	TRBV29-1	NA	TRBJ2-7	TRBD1	CSVGQGRGEQYF	TGCAGCGTCGGACAGGGTAGGGGCGAGCAGTACTTC
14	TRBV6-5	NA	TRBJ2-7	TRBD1	CACSYGTGEDEQYF	TGTGCCTGCAGTTACGGGACAGGGGAGGATGAGCAGTACTTC
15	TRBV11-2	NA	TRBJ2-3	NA	CASTVQWGAGDTQCF	TGTGCCAGCACCGTGCAGTGGGGTGCCGGAGATACGCAGTGTTTT
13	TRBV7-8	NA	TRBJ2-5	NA	CASSLDREETQYF	TGTGCCAGCAGCTTAGACAGGGAGGAGACCCAGTACTTC
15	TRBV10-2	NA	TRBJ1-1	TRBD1	CASNQRTGLVTEAFF	TGCGCCAGCAATCAAAGGACAGGGCTGGTCACTGAAGCTTTCTTT
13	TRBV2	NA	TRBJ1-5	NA	CASSEGPNQPQHF	TGTGCCAGCAGTGAGGGGCCCAATCAGCCCCAGCATTTT
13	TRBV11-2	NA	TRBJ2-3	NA	CASSLTGPQVQYF	TGTGCCAGCAGCCTCACGGGACCTCAAGTGCAGTATTTT
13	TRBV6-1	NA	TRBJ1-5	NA	CASSEAEGRPQHF	TGTGCCAGCAGTGAAGCGGAAGGTCGGCCCCAGCATTTT
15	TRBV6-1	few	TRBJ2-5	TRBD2	CASRGLAGTQETQYF	TGTGCCAGCAGAGGACTAGCGGGAACACAAGAGACCCAGTACTTC
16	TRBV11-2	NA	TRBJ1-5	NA	CASSLAPPGTNHPQHF	TGTGCCAGCAGCTTAGCCCCTCCGGGTACCAATCACCCCCAGCATTTT
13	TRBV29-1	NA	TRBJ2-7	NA	CSAQGTATWEQYF	TGCAGCGCCCAAGGGACGGCAACTTGGGAGCAGTACTTC
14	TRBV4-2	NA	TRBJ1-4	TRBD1	CASPMTGKGEKLFF	TGCGCCAGCCCCATGACAGGGAAGGGGGAAAAACTGTTTTTT
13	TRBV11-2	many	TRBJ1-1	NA	CASSVDPNTEAFF	TGTGCCAGCAGCGTCGACCCAAACACTGAAGCTTTCTTT
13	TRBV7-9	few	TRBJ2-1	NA	CASSLGWPNEQFF	TGTGCCAGCAGCTTAGGCTGGCCCAATGAGCAGTTCTTC
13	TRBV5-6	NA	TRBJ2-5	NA	CASSWRRGETQYF	TGTGCCAGCAGCTGGCGGAGGGGCGAGACCCAGTACTTC
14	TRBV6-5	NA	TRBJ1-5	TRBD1	CASSPLQGNQPQHF	TGTGCCAGCTCTCCCCTACAGGGGAATCAGCCCCAGCATTTT
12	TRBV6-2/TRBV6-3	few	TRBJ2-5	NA	CASSTTMETQYF	TGTGCCAGCAGTACAACAATGGAGACCCAGTACTTC
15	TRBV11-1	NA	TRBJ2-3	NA	CASSLQPTNTDTQYF	TGCGCCAGCAGCTTACAGCCCACTAACACAGATACGCAGTATTTT
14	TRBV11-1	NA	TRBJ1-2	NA	CASSYTRDNHGYTF	TGTGCCAGCAGTTACACCCGTGACAACCATGGCTACACCTTC
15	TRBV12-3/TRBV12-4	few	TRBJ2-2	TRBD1	CASSLGQGATGELFF	TGTGCCAGCAGTTTGGGACAGGGTGCGACCGGGGAGCTGTTTTTT
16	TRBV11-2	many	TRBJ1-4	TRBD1	CASSLALQGTNEKLFF	TGTGCCAGCAGCTTAGCCCTACAGGGGACGAATGAAAAACTGTTTTTT
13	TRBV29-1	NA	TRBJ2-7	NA	CSVVPADDYEQYF	TGCAGCGTTGTCCCAGCGGATGACTACGAGCAGTACTTC
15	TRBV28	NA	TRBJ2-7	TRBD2	CASSWELAGVGEQYF	TGTGCCAGCAGCTGGGAACTAGCGGGAGTGGGCGAGCAGTACTTC
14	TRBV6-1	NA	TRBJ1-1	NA	CASSEVFRNTEAFF	TGTGCCAGCAGCGAAGTGTTCAGAAACACTGAAGCTTTCTTT
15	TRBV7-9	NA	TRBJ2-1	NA	CASSLFGSSYNEQSF	TGTGCCAGCAGCTTATTCGGTAGCTCCTACAATGAGCAGTCCTTC
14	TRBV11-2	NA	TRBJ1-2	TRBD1	CASRERDSTYGYTF	TGTGCCAGCAGAGAGAGGGACAGCACCTATGGCTATACCTTC
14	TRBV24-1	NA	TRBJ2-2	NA	CATSDPWMARQLFF	TGTGCCACCAGTGATCCCTGGATGGCCAGGCAGCTGTTTTTT
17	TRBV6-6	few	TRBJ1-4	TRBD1	CASSYTSMFDRDEKLFF	TGTGCCAGCAGTTACACATCTATGTTCGACAGGGACGAAAAACTGTTTTTT
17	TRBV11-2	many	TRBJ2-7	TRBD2	CASAWGSGRAGDYEQYF	TGTGCCAGCGCGTGGGGTAGCGGGAGGGCCGGGGACTACGAGCAGTACTTC
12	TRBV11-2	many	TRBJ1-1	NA	CASSPGQFEAFF	TGTGCCAGCAGCCCAGGACAGTTTGAAGCTTTCTTT
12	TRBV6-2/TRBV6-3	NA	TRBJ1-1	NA	CASSWGDTEAFF	TGTGCCAGCTCCTGGGGGGACACTGAAGCTTTCTTT
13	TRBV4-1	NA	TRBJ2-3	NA	CANSQARTDTQYF	TGCGCCAACAGCCAAGCGCGAACAGATACGCAGTATTTT
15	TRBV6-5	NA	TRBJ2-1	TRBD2	CASSPTSGSYNEQFF	TGTGCCAGCAGTCCGACTAGCGGCTCCTACAATGAGCAGTTCTTC
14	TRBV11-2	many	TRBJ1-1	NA	CASTRTSPNTEAFF	TGTGCCAGCACCAGGACAAGTCCGAACACTGAAGCTTTCTTT
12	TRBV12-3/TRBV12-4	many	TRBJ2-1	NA	CASSRYNNEQFF	TGTGCCAGCAGCCGGTACAACAATGAGCAGTTCTTC
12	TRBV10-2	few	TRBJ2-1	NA	CASSVYRDEQFF	TGCGCCAGCAGTGTTTATAGGGACGAGCAGTTCTTC